A selection of T cell receptor beta chains follows, all from one sample in a study of blood T cell repertoires in COVID-19. Libraries were prepared by immunoSEQ multiplex PCR; TCRdb keeps only in-frame clonotypes and omits some of them. The sample lists roughly 670,000 clones; about 90% were seen once. Sequencing input: peripheral blood. Receptors originate from a young woman with acute or convalescent COVID-19. Each CDR3 is given with its conserved first and last residue. The D gene is left open where the match is weak. The size of a clone is reported for some rows only, either as once, few or many, or as a class for expanded clones.

TRBJ1-1 | once | TRBD1 | TRBV19 | 15 | CASSIEGQRNTEAFF | TGTGCCAGTAGTATCGAGGGACAGCGGAACACTGAAGCTTTCTTT
TRBJ2-7 | - | - | TRBV3-1/TRBV3-2 | 17 | CASSQDDGSPGYYEQYF | TGTGCCAGCAGCCAAGATGACGGGAGCCCCGGCTACTACGAGCAGTACTTC
TRBJ2-7 | - | TRBD2 | TRBV6-6 | 16 | CASSRLTSGGTYEQYF | TGTGCCAGCAGTCGCCTGACTAGCGGGGGAACCTACGAGCAGTACTTC
TRBJ1-5 | once | - | TRBV28 | 17 | CAISSPRQTWMNQPQHF | TGTGCCATCTCGTCACCTAGACAGACCTGGATGAATCAGCCCCAGCATTTT
TRBJ1-1 | - | - | TRBV30 | 12 | CAWSPGRTEAFF | TGTGCCTGGAGCCCAGGGAGGACTGAAGCTTTCTTT
TRBJ1-2 | once | TRBD1 | TRBV6-1 | 14 | CASSESLQGYGYTF | TGTGCCAGCAGTGAATCGTTACAGGGGTATGGCTACACCTTC
TRBJ1-2 | once | - | TRBV6-5 | 13 | CASSYLGANGYTF | TGTGCCAGCAGTTACCTGGGGGCCAATGGCTACACCTTC
TRBJ1-2 | - | TRBD1 | TRBV6-5 | 15 | CASTRSPGTGYGYTF | TGTGCCAGCACCCGAAGCCCCGGGACAGGGTATGGCTACACCTTC
TRBJ1-1 | - | - | TRBV5-1 | 13 | CASGLGGGTEAFF | TGCGCCAGCGGCTTGGGAGGAGGTACTGAAGCTTTCTTT
TRBJ2-1 | - | TRBD1 | TRBV27 | 15 | CASSSQRTGENEQFF | TGTGCCAGCAGTTCCCAAAGGACAGGGGAGAATGAGCAGTTCTTC
TRBJ2-5 | - | - | TRBV5-1 | 14 | CASSLQGTKETQYF | TGCGCCAGCAGCTTACAGGGAACGAAAGAGACCCAGTACTTC
TRBJ1-2 | few | - | TRBV18 | 15 | CASSPQVRSGRGYTF | TGTGCCAGCTCACCACAGGTCCGATCGGGGAGAGGCTACACCTTC
TRBJ1-6 | - | - | TRBV7-8 | 14 | CASSPQSNNSPLHF | TGTGCCAGCAGCCCACAGTCGAATAATTCACCCCTCCACTTT
TRBJ2-1 | - | - | TRBV25-1 | 14 | CASSEYGHSASQFF | TGTGCCAGCAGTGAATACGGACATTCGGCGTCGCAGTTCTTC
TRBJ1-5 | - | TRBD1 | TRBV4-3 | 16 | CASSPFRGQGNQPQHF | TGCGCCAGCAGCCCGTTCCGCGGACAGGGCAATCAGCCCCAGCATTTT
TRBJ1-1 | once | TRBD1 | TRBV6-4 | 13 | CASSLTGTTEAFF | TGTGCCAGCAGTTTGACAGGGACCACTGAAGCTTTCTTT
TRBJ1-2 | - | - | TRBV5-1 | 15 | CASSLDGRPNYGYTF | TGCGCCAGCAGCTTGGACGGTCGCCCTAACTATGGCTACACCTTC
TRBJ2-1 | - | - | TRBV10-3 | 12 | CAISGEYNEQFF | TGTGCCATCAGCGGGGAGTACAATGAGCAGTTCTTC
TRBJ2-3 | - | TRBD2 | TRBV11-1 | 16 | CASSLAAGGYTDTQYF | TGTGCCAGCAGCTTAGCTGCGGGGGGGTACACAGATACGCAGTATTTT
TRBJ1-5 | - | - | TRBV6-5 | 15 | CASSPSWGGNQPQHF | TGTGCCAGCAGTCCCTCCTGGGGGGGCAATCAGCCCCAGCATTTT
TRBJ1-2 | once | - | TRBV7-8 | 13 | CASSLSVGYGYTF | TGTGCCAGCAGCTTATCCGTCGGGTATGGCTACACCTTC
TRBJ2-7 | - | TRBD1 | TRBV24-1 | 13 | CATSDLTGGEQYF | TGTGCCACCAGTGATCTTACAGGGGGGGAGCAGTACTTC
TRBJ1-2 | - | - | TRBV5-4 | 13 | CASSLPGSEGYTF | TGTGCCAGCAGCCTCCCGGGGAGCGAAGGCTACACCTTC
TRBJ1-1 | - | - | TRBV12-3/TRBV12-4 | 12 | CASSLRGTEAFF | TGTGCCAGCAGTTTACGGGGCACTGAAGCTTTCTTT
TRBJ2-4 | once | - | TRBV6-2/TRBV6-3 | 16 | CASSYPPWLAKNIQYF | TGTGCCAGCAGTTACCCCCCCTGGCTAGCCAAAAACATTCAGTACTTC
TRBJ1-2 | - | TRBD1 | TRBV7-8 | 13 | CASSHDRGRGYTF | TGTGCCAGCAGCCACGACAGGGGGCGAGGCTACACCTTC
TRBJ1-3 | - | - | TRBV11-2 | 18 | CASSLVLQGGISGNTIYF | TGTGCCAGCAGCTTAGTTCTGCAGGGTGGAATCTCTGGAAACACCATATATTTT
TRBJ1-2 | - | - | TRBV27 | 17 | CASSLRGKPPIRYGYTF | TGTGCCAGCAGTTTAAGGGGGAAACCACCTATCCGCTATGGCTACACCTTC
TRBJ1-1 | once | - | TRBV19 | 13 | CASNGPGPTEAFF | TGTGCCAGTAATGGACCAGGGCCCACTGAAGCTTTCTTT
TRBJ1-2 | once | - | TRBV25-1 | 16 | CASSEFFSAGTFRYTF | TGTGCCAGCAGTGAATTCTTTAGCGCGGGAACTTTCCGCTACACCTTC
TRBJ1-2 | - | - | TRBV19 | 14 | CASSIQGSGYGYTF | TGTGCCAGTAGTATACAGGGCAGTGGCTATGGCTACACCTTC
TRBJ2-6 | once | - | TRBV7-2 | 16 | CASSLVSSAGANVLTF | TGTGCCAGCAGCTTAGTTTCCAGCGCGGGGGCCAACGTCCTGACTTTC
TRBJ2-2 | - | - | TRBV6-5 | 15 | CASSYLGPYTGELFF | TGTGCCAGCAGTTACCTGGGCCCTTACACCGGGGAGCTGTTTTTT
TRBJ2-7 | - | - | TRBV5-1 | 14 | CASSLFGQNYEQYF | TGCGCCAGCAGCTTGTTTGGACAGAACTACGAGCAGTACTTC
TRBJ2-4 | - | TRBD2 | TRBV18 | 20 | CASSPPYSSGEWVDKNIQYF | TGTGCCAGCTCACCGCCCTATTCAAGCGGGGAATGGGTTGACAAAAACATTCAGTACTTC
TRBJ1-2 | - | TRBD1 | TRBV6-6 | 17 | CASSLLGGQGRGYGYTF | TGTGCCAGCAGTCTACTCGGTGGACAGGGTAGGGGCTATGGCTACACCTTC
TRBJ1-2 | - | - | TRBV10-2 | 11 | CASSDEYGYTF | TGCGCCAGCAGTGATGAGTACGGCTACACCTTC
TRBJ1-1 | - | TRBD1 | TRBV14 | 15 | CASSQIQGARSEAFF | TGTGCCAGCAGCCAGATACAGGGGGCGCGGTCTGAAGCTTTCTTT
TRBJ2-5 | - | - | TRBV12-3/TRBV12-4 | 13 | CASSFRARETQYF | TGTGCCAGCAGTTTCAGGGCGAGAGAGACCCAGTACTTC
TRBJ1-2 | - | TRBD1 | TRBV30 | 11 | CAWGQGDGYTF | TGTGCCTGGGGACAGGGGGACGGCTACACCTTC
TRBJ2-2 | - | - | TRBV4-3 | 17 | CASSQEGYRTNTGELFF | TGCGCCAGCAGCCAAGAGGGTTACAGAACGAACACCGGGGAGCTGTTTTTT
TRBJ1-1 | - | TRBD1 | TRBV5-4 | 20 | CASSLATGGWGPPMNTEAFF | TGTGCCAGCAGCTTGGCGACAGGGGGCTGGGGACCTCCCATGAACACTGAAGCTTTCTTT
TRBJ1-5 | - | - | TRBV15 | 16 | CATSPGSAYSNQPQHF | TGTGCCACCAGCCCAGGATCAGCTTATAGCAATCAGCCCCAGCATTTT
TRBJ1-1 | - | - | TRBV12-3/TRBV12-4 | 13 | CASSPTGNTEAFF | TGTGCCAGCAGCCCGACAGGGAACACTGAAGCTTTCTTT
TRBJ1-2 | - | - | TRBV4-3 | 15 | CASSQAIPQSYGYTF | TGCGCCAGCAGCCAAGCTATCCCACAGAGCTATGGCTACACCTTC
TRBJ1-2 | - | - | TRBV12-3/TRBV12-4 | 10 | CASSFRGYTF | TGTGCCAGCAGTTTTCGTGGCTACACCTTC
TRBJ1-1 | - | TRBD1 | TRBV12-5 | 17 | CASGLVLTGVYETEAFF | TGTGCTAGTGGTTTGGTACTGACAGGGGTGTATGAGACTGAAGCTTTCTTT
TRBJ2-7 | - | TRBD1 | TRBV5-5 | 16 | CASSFPYRGPVHEQYF | TGTGCCAGCAGCTTCCCTTACAGGGGCCCTGTCCACGAGCAGTACTTC
TRBJ2-2 | - | - | TRBV4-2 | 13 | CASSQLDTGELFF | TGTGCCAGCAGCCAATTAGACACCGGGGAGCTGTTTTTT
TRBJ1-5 | - | - | TRBV30 | 14 | CAWSEGLSNQPQHF | TGTGCCTGGAGTGAGGGGCTTAGCAATCAGCCCCAGCATTTT
TRBJ2-4 | - | - | TRBV12-5 | 18 | CASGLPNPTGWDRLVQYF | TGTGCTAGTGGTTTGCCCAATCCGACAGGTTGGGACCGCCTTGTTCAGTACTTC
TRBJ2-2 | - | TRBD1 | TRBV13 | 16 | CASSRGDRRVKRELFF | TGTGCCAGCAGCCGAGGGGACAGGAGGGTGAAACGAGAGCTGTTTTTT